This T cell receptor (beta chain) appears in the sequencing data of a study of blood T cells in healthy people across ages. Through a sample-barcoded 5' primer and a J-beta primer mix, a second PCR was run for roughly 6 to 11 cycles. TCRdb reprocessed the 5' RACE reads via MiXCR and lists one record per CDR3 protein. The data show nearly 1 million distinct CDR3 sequences, roughly 47% seen once. Input material: blood. The sequence was obtained from a woman aged 55-75 years in good health.

CDR3 DNA: TGCAGTGCTAGGGGTCTAGACGGGTCAGATACGCAGTATTTT. Its protein product is CSARGLDGSDTQYF. This chain connects TRBV20-1 to TRBJ2-3; D ambiguous. CDR3 length: 14 residues. The V and J ends lost 3 bases and 4 bases respectively, with 14 bases between them. Germline CDR1 and CDR2: DFQATT and SNEGSKA (reference sequence).